This T cell receptor beta chain stems from a study of OX40 agonist ivuxolimab in advanced cancers. Study summary: Every 2 weeks, patients got intravenous ivuxolimab at one of six dose levels (0.01-10 mg/kg).

Findings of the study overall: At 0.1 to 3.0 mg/kg, clonal expansion of CD4+ and CD8+ blood T cells had occurred by week 6.

With V trimmed by 5 bases and J by 7 bases, 8 bases remained unmatched. The CDR3 is made up of 15 amino acids. Germline V lookup: CDR1 SSHAT, CDR2 FNYEAQ (reference sequence). A word on this clone: What it binds is not known.

Some clones are missing from TCRdb's copy, which holds only in-frame ones; the method was immunoSEQ multiplex PCR. Of fewer than 40,000 clones in the sample, about three quarters were seen once. Baseline was the first blood sampling point, followed by cycle 4 day 1 and cycle 7 day 1. The sequencing used CD4+ or CD8+ T cells sorted from blood, collected in a trial of the OX40 agonist ivuxolimab. The genes are TRBV7-7 and TRBJ2-1; the match to TRBD1 covers 10 bases. This sequence was found in an adult with an advanced solid tumor such as melanoma, head and neck, liver or kidney cancer. For the CDR3, the DNA is TGTGCCAGCAGCCGGGACAGGGGATTGTGGAATGAGCAGTTCTTC. Amino acids: CASSRDRGLWNEQFF.